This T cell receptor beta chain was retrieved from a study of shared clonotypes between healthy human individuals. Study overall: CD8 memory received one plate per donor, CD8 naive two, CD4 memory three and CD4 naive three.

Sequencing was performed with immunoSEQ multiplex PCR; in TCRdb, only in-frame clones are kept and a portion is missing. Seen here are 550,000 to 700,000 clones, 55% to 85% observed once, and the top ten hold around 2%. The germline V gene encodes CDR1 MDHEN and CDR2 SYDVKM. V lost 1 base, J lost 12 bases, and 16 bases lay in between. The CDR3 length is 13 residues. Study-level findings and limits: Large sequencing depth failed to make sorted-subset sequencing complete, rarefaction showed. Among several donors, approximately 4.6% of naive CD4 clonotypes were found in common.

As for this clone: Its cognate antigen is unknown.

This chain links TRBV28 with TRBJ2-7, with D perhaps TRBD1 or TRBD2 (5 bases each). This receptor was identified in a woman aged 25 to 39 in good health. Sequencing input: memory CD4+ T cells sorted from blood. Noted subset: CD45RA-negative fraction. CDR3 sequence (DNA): TGTGCCAGCAGTTTATTCCTAGGGACCTCTTGGTACTTC. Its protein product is CASSLFLGTSWYF.